The 27 T cell receptor beta chains below all came from one sample that was sequenced in a study of OX40 agonist ivuxolimab in advanced cancers. The protocol was immunoSEQ multiplex PCR, while the TCRdb copy is restricted to in-frame clones and leaves out a portion. The sample consists of 45,000 to 65,000 clones, over 75% of them appearing once. The input for sequencing was CD4+ or CD8+ T cells sorted from blood, taken in a trial of the OX40 agonist ivuxolimab. The source is an adult with an advanced solid tumor such as melanoma, head and neck, liver or kidney cancer.

This clone was picked up one time. This chain uses TRBV7-9 with TRBJ1-2; 9 nucleotides match TRBD1. The germline V gene has CDR1 SEHNR and CDR2 FQNEAQ (reference sequence). After removal of 2 bases from V and 8 bases from J, the junction contained 12 bases not matched to a gene. This CDR3 comprises 16 residues. CDR3: CASSLLRKGQGVGYTF. The CDR3 DNA reads TGTGCCAGCAGCTTACTTAGAAAGGGACAGGGTGTCGGCTACACCTTC. The whole variable domain, filled in from reference TRBV7-9 and TRBJ1-2, reads DTGVSQNPRHKITKRGQNVTFRCDPISEHNRLYWYRQTLGQGPEFLTYFQNEAQLEKSRLLSDRFSAERPKGSFSTLEIQRTEQGDSAMYLCASSLLRKGQGVGYTFGSGTRLTVV.

V is TRBV7-8 and J is TRBJ2-5; 9 bases align to TRBD2. Germline lookup yields CDR1 SGHVS and CDR2 FQNEAQ. V dropped 3 bases and J dropped 1; count of bases not matched to a gene: 9. This CDR3 comprises 17 residues. CDR3 sequence: CASSFPPRLAAQETQYF. The CDR3 DNA sequence: TGTGCCAGCAGCTTCCCCCCCAGACTAGCGGCCCAAGAGACCCAGTACTTC.

This clone was seen a few times. V usage is TRBV5-1 and J usage is TRBJ1-3; D gene unclear. Trimming took off 4 bases at V and 0 bases at J, with 14 bases between the two ends. The germline gives CDR1 SGHRS, CDR2 YFSETQ. The CDR3 spans 16 residues. CDR3 region: CASSPAGSSSGNTIYF. The CDR3 DNA sequence: TGCGCCAGCAGCCCGGCGGGGTCGAGCTCTGGAAACACCATATATTTT.

The chain combines TRBV18 with TRBJ1-3; D is ambiguous. The CDR3 has 13 amino acids. V was clipped by 3 bases and J by 7 bases, with 10 bases between them. The germline gives CDR1 KGHSH, CDR2 LQKENI. The CDR3 bases are TGTGCCAGCTCACCCGGGCCTCGGAACACCATATATTTT. Protein sequence: CASSPGPRNTIYF.

This sequence joins TRBV10-3 and TRBJ2-3; 16 bases line up with TRBD2. This CDR3 is built from 16 residues. J gave up 5 bases and V 7 bases, and 6 bases lay outside the gene matches. Germline V gene lookup returns CDR1 ENHRY and CDR2 SYGVKD. For the CDR3, the DNA is TGTGCCATCAAGGGGACTAGCGGGAGGGCCTTAGATACGCAGTATTTT. It translates to CAIKGTSGRALDTQYF.

The chain joins TRBV5-4 to TRBJ2-1; D is uncertain. Looked up from germline, CDR1 is SGHNT and CDR2 is YYREEE (reference sequence). The V and J ends lost 0 bases and 0 bases respectively, with 7 bases between them. This CDR3 comprises 15 residues. The CDR3 reads CASSLAVSSYNEQFF. CDR3 nucleotides: TGTGCCAGCAGCTTGGCCGTGAGCTCCTACAATGAGCAGTTCTTC.

The chain couples TRBV7-9 to TRBJ1-4; unclear D gene. This CDR3 has 15 residues. Trimming left V 1 base short and J 0 bases short, with 6 bases between. Germline V gene lookup returns CDR1 SEHNR and CDR2 FQNEAQ (reference sequence). The CDR3 DNA follows: TGTGCCAGCAGCTTAGGGGGTCCAACTAATGAAAAACTGTTTTTT. It yields the protein CASSLGGPTNEKLFF.

This rearrangement joins TRBV9 to TRBJ2-7; D perhaps matches TRBD1 (6 bases). V lost 0 bases and J 0 bases, leaving 10 bases between the germline ends. From germline, CDR1 is SGDLS and CDR2 YYNGEE. The CDR3 runs 15 residues. CDR3 loop: CASSVDGQSSYEQYF. Written as DNA, the CDR3 is TGTGCCAGCAGCGTAGACGGACAGAGCTCCTACGAGCAGTACTTC.

This clone is labeled medium-sized. The chain has TRBV7-9 and TRBJ1-1, with D uncertain. Germline CDR1 SEHNR, CDR2 FQNEAQ (reference sequence). This CDR3 is built from 11 residues. V dropped 11 bases and J dropped 1 base, with 8 bases sitting between them. The CDR3 region has the DNA TGTGCCGGGTCGTGGAACACTGAAGCTTTCTTT. Its translation is CAGSWNTEAFF.

In DNA form, the CDR3 reads TGTGCCAGCAGCTTGGACAGGGGGCGTTGGAATGAGCAGTTCTTC. It specifies CASSLDRGRWNEQFF. V and J are TRBV5-5 and TRBJ2-1, with 9 bases lining up with TRBD1. Germline CDR1 reads SGHKS; CDR2 reads YYEKEE (reference sequence). The CDR3 spans 15 residues. V was clipped by 0 bases and J by 7 bases; unmatched bases: 5. Drawing the rest from reference TRBV5-5 and TRBJ2-1, the complete variable domain is DAGVTQSPTHLIKTRGQQVTLRCSPISGHKSVSWYQQVLGQGPQFIFQYYEKEERGRGNFPDRFSARQFPNYSSELNVNALLLGDSALYLCASSLDRGRWNEQFFGPGTRLTVL.

DNA for the CDR3: TGTGCCTGGGAGTCGGGGGTAGCACGGGAGCAGTTCTTC. The encoded protein is CAWESGVAREQFF. The chain recombines TRBV30 with TRBJ2-1, with a tentative D call TRBD2 (6 bases). With 5 bases removed from V and 10 bases from J, the gap between germline ends came to 18 bases. CDR1 is GTSNPN, CDR2 SVGIG, per germline (reference sequence). CDR3 length equals 13 residues.

The V call is TRBV28, the J call TRBJ2-5; maybe TRBD2 (6 bases). Germline V gives CDR1 MDHEN, CDR2 SYDVKM. V lost 5 bases and J lost 3, with 16 bases in between. The CDR3 covers 15 residues. Here the CDR3 reads CASSTPFAGKETQYF. CDR3 bases: TGTGCCAGCAGTACCCCCTTTGCGGGAAAAGAGACCCAGTACTTC.

This rearrangement joins TRBV7-6 to TRBJ1-6; TRBD1 matches 10 bases. The CDR3 sequence is 15 residues long. Losses at the gene ends were 6 bases for V and 7 bases for J; bases not matched to a gene: 6. Per germline, CDR1 SGHVS and CDR2 FNYEAQ. The CDR3 sequence: CASSAGQGSNSPLHF. The CDR3 nucleotides read TGTGCCAGCAGTGCGGGACAGGGGTCAAATTCACCCCTCCACTTT. The whole variable domain, remainder taken from reference TRBV7-6 and TRBJ1-6, is GAGVSQSPRYKVTKRGQDVALRCDPISGHVSLYWYRQALGQGPEFLTYFNYEAQQDKSGLPNDRFSAERPEGSISTLTIQRTEQRDSAMYRCASSAGQGSNSPLHFGNGTRLTVT.

This clone came up many times. The genes are TRBV27 and TRBJ1-5; D ambiguous. CDR3 length: 16 residues. V was clipped by 4 bases and J by 3 bases, with 16 bases between them. The germline CDR1 and CDR2 sequences are MNHEY and SMNVEV (reference sequence). The CDR3 DNA sequence: TGTGCCAGCAGTTCATTAGGCGGCAGCTCCAATCAGCCCCAGCATTTT. It encodes CASSSLGGSSNQPQHF.

This clone was observed a single time. The CDR3 nucleotides read TGTGCCAGCAGTTTATGGGGGGAGGAGTATGGCTACACCTTC. Residues: CASSLWGEEYGYTF. This rearrangement joins TRBV28 to TRBJ1-2, with D possibly TRBD1 on 5 matching bases. V lost 0 bases and J lost 5, with 10 bases in between. The CDR3 is 14 amino acids. The germline gives CDR1 MDHEN, CDR2 SYDVKM.

The chain is built from TRBV27 and TRBJ2-3, with TRBD2 identical over 13 bases. Per germline, CDR1 MNHEY and CDR2 SMNVEV (reference sequence). V lost 7 bases, J lost 2 bases, and 6 bases stayed unmatched. The CDR3 loop spans 16 amino acids. This CDR3 is CASTRLAGGFTDTQYF. The DNA for the CDR3 is TGTGCCAGCACCCGACTAGCGGGAGGATTCACAGATACGCAGTATTTT.

This rearrangement joins TRBV28 to TRBJ1-2; tentative D call: TRBD1 (6 bases). Per germline, CDR1 MDHEN and CDR2 SYDVKM. CDR3 length: 15 residues. Trimming shortened V by 4 bases and J by 4 bases, and 16 bases separated the two germline ends. The CDR3 here is CASSSLGQSPYGYTF. CDR3 sequence (DNA): TGTGCCAGCAGTTCCCTAGGACAGAGCCCCTATGGCTACACCTTC.

The CDR3: CASRAGGIYEQYF. The CDR3 nucleotides are TGTGCCAGCAGAGCCGGGGGCATCTACGAGCAGTACTTC. This rearrangement joins TRBV7-8 to TRBJ2-7, with D possibly being TRBD1 or TRBD2 (6 bases each). Germline-derived CDR1 and CDR2 are SGHVS and FQNEAQ. V lost 6 bases and J lost 3, with 12 bases in between. This CDR3 is 13 amino acids long.

The chain has TRBV28 and TRBJ1-6; 10 bases agree with TRBD1. CDR3 length: 15 amino acids. Germline trimming cut 6 bases from V and 6 bases from J; bases unmatched to any gene: 5. The V gene's germline CDR1 is MDHEN and CDR2 SYDVKM. The CDR3, as DNA: TGTGCCAGCAGACCGGGACAGGGGTTTAATTCACCCCTCCACTTT. As protein: CASRPGQGFNSPLHF.

The chain is built from TRBV29-1 and TRBJ2-1, with TRBD1 as a possible D gene (5 bases). This CDR3 contains 10 residues. Germline lookup yields CDR1 SQVTM and CDR2 ANQGSEA. Trimming took 3 bases from V and 9 from J, leaving 6 bases between them. The CDR3 here is CSVDRAEQFF. CDR3 nucleotides: TGCAGCGTTGACAGGGCTGAGCAGTTCTTC.

The rearrangement uses TRBV5-8 and TRBJ2-7, with unresolved D. The V gene's germline CDR1 is SGHTS and CDR2 YDEGEE. The CDR3 length is 13 residues. The V gene lost 4 bases and the J gene lost 4 bases, with 12 bases spanning the gap. This CDR3 reads CASSPTNQYEQYF. In DNA form, the CDR3 reads TGTGCCAGCAGCCCTACAAACCAATACGAGCAGTACTTC.

The V gene is TRBV7-3, the J gene TRBJ2-2; tentative D call: TRBD2 (6 bases). The germline V gene encodes CDR1 SGHTA and CDR2 FQGTGA. Trimming shortened V by 3 bases and J by 2 bases, and 7 bases separated the two germline ends. The CDR3 runs 14 residues. The CDR3 here is CASSFSGNTGELFF. The CDR3 DNA is TGTGCCAGCAGCTTTAGCGGAAACACCGGGGAGCTGTTTTTT.

The chain carries TRBV19 and TRBJ1-2; D remains unclear. Trimming removed 5 bases from V and 1 base from J, with 11 bases in between. Germline CDR1 reads LNHDA; CDR2 reads SQIVND (reference sequence). The CDR3 covers 14 residues. The CDR3 spells CASSRSIDNYGYTF. CDR3 bases: TGTGCCAGTAGTCGTTCGATTGATAACTATGGCTACACCTTC.

This chain connects TRBV29-1 to TRBJ1-1, with 9 bases aligning to TRBD1. The V and J ends lost 1 base and 12 bases, in that order; junction bases with no gene match: 9. Germline V lookup: CDR1 SQVTM, CDR2 ANQGSEA. CDR3 length: 13 residues. As DNA, the CDR3 is TGCAGCGTTGAAGCCGCCCGGGACAGGGTTACTTTCTTT. This translates into CSVEAARDRVTFF.

The rearrangement uses TRBV7-9 and TRBJ2-2; perhaps TRBD1 as D (5 bases). Trimming cost V 4 bases and J 8 bases, with 20 bases left between them. CDR1 is SEHNR, CDR2 FQNEAQ, per germline (reference sequence). This CDR3 region has 16 residues. This CDR3 reads CASSSSLPREAGELFF. The CDR3, as DNA: TGTGCCAGCAGCTCCTCCCTTCCCAGGGAAGCGGGGGAGCTGTTTTTT.

V gene TRBV5-1 combines with J gene TRBJ2-4; 8 bases map to TRBD1. Germline CDR1 reads SGHRS; CDR2 reads YFSETQ. Trimming cost V 5 bases and J 0 bases; bases outside gene matches: 7. The CDR3 has 16 residues. Here the CDR3 reads CASSPGGGIAKNIQYF. CDR3 DNA sequence: TGCGCCAGCAGTCCAGGGGGCGGGATAGCCAAAAACATTCAGTACTTC.

J is TRBJ2-3 and V is TRBV14; D is unresolved. The CDR3 runs 13 residues. V dropped 1 base and J dropped 8 bases, with 10 bases sitting between them. Germline loops: CDR1 SGHDN, CDR2 FVKESK. CDR3 nucleotide sequence: TGTGCCAGCAGCCAAGCGTCCCTAGGTACGCAGTATTTT. Protein sequence: CASSQASLGTQYF.